These 12 T cell receptor beta chains originate from one sample sequenced in a study of preoperative IRX-2 immunotherapy in early breast cancer. The treatment denotes: preoperative locoregional IRX-2 cytokine immunotherapy. TCRdb's table, derived via immunoSEQ multiplex PCR, lists solely in-frame clones and lacks some. The table includes approximately 24,000 clones, approximately 90% detected once. This specimen was tumor tissue, taken after IRX-2 immunotherapy. These receptors all come from a human donor with breast cancer.

The chain couples TRBV5-1 to TRBJ2-5; possibly TRBD2 for D (6 bases). The length of the CDR3 is 16 residues. The V gene's germline CDR1 is SGHRS and CDR2 YFSETQ. Trimming took off 5 bases at V and 1 base at J, with 18 bases between the two ends. CDR3 region: CASSLSSGGAQETQYF. The CDR3 DNA sequence: TGCGCCAGCAGTTTGTCCTCCGGCGGGGCCCAAGAGACCCAGTACTTC.

The gene calls are TRBV18 and TRBJ2-5; 10 bases are shared with TRBD1. The CDR3 loop spans 16 amino acids. The germline V gene encodes CDR1 KGHSH and CDR2 LQKENI. The J segment lost 5 bases and the V segment lost 3 bases, leaving 9 bases of the junction unmatched. CDR3 nucleotide sequence: TGTGCCAGCTCACCCTTAAGGGGACAGGGGCCGGAGACCCAGTACTTC. It specifies CASSPLRGQGPETQYF.

This chain uses TRBV7-2 with TRBJ2-3; D ambiguous. There are 16 residues in the CDR3. V lost 5 bases to trimming and J lost 0 bases, with 15 bases between them. Germline CDR1 and CDR2: SGHTA and FQGNSA. CDR3: CASSRRVLGSTDTQYF. CDR3 DNA sequence: TGTGCCAGCAGCCGTCGGGTTCTAGGGAGCACAGATACGCAGTATTTT.

This rearrangement joins TRBV5-1 to TRBJ2-7, with D uncertain. V lost 0 bases and J 4 bases, leaving 14 bases between the germline ends. CDR3 size: 15 residues. CDR1 is SGHRS, CDR2 YFSETQ, per germline. The CDR3 DNA follows: TGCGCCAGCAGCTTGGGAGAGGTGCCGCCTTACGAGCAGTACGTC. Its protein product is CASSLGEVPPYEQYV.

The chain links TRBV5-4 to TRBJ2-5; TRBD2 aligns across 7 bases. Per germline, CDR1 SGHNT and CDR2 YYREEE (reference sequence). The CDR3 spans 15 residues. V was pared by 6 bases and J by 0 bases, with 8 bases of the junction left unmatched. DNA for the CDR3: TGTGCCAGCACCTCCGGGGGAGGGGACCAAGAGACCCAGTACTTC. This encodes CASTSGGGDQETQYF.

This clone was counted once. The chain's CDR3 is CASSRSNQPQHF. CDR3 in DNA: TGTGCCAGCAGCCGGAGCAATCAGCCCCAGCATTTT. V and J are TRBV11-3 and TRBJ1-5; D remains unclear. Trimming stripped 5 bases from V and 1 base from J, with 3 bases between. The CDR3 is 12 amino acids. The V gene's germline CDR1 is SGHNT and CDR2 YENEEA. The full variable domain, with the rest looked up from reference TRBV11-3 and TRBJ1-5, is EAGVVQSPRYKIIEKKQPVAFWCNPISGHNTLYWYLQNLGQGPELLIRYENEEAVDDSQLPKDRFSAERLKGVDSTLKIQPAELGDSAVYLCASSRSNQPQHFGDGTRLSIL.

V and J are TRBV14 and TRBJ1-3, with 11 bases lining up with TRBD1. The CDR3 contains 17 residues. Germline loops: CDR1 SGHDN, CDR2 FVKESK. The ends lost 4 bases at V and 3 bases at J; junction bases unmatched: 8. This CDR3 is CASSPRTGGIGGNTIYF. CDR3 DNA: TGTGCCAGCAGCCCCCGGACAGGGGGCATTGGTGGAAACACCATATATTTT.

This chain connects TRBV18 to TRBJ2-1; tentatively, D is TRBD1 or TRBD2 (5 bases each). With 3 bases removed from V and 6 bases from J, the gap between germline ends came to 15 bases. The germline V gene encodes CDR1 KGHSH and CDR2 LQKENI. The CDR3 totals 15 residues. The CDR3 DNA is TGTGCCAGCTCACCCACGAGTACGGGGCTCAATGAGCAGTTCTTC. It yields the protein CASSPTSTGLNEQFF.

The chain employs TRBV28 and TRBJ2-5; TRBD1 is a possible D gene (5 bases). CDR1 MDHEN and CDR2 SYDVKM come from the germline V gene. The CDR3 runs 14 residues. V lost 3 bases, J lost 4 bases, and 12 bases lay in between. The CDR3 region is CASSFGGARETQYF. CDR3 nucleotide sequence: TGTGCCAGCAGTTTTGGTGGGGCCCGAGAGACCCAGTACTTC.

This clone appeared once. V gene TRBV9 combines with J gene TRBJ2-1; 8 bases align to TRBD2. This CDR3 has 17 residues. Trimming at V came to 0 bases and at J to 8 bases, leaving 13 bases not matched to a gene. The germline CDR1 and CDR2 sequences are SGDLS and YYNGEE. As DNA, the CDR3 is TGTGCCAGCAGCGTAGCTACTACCGGGACTAGTTTTTATGAGCAGTTCTTC. As protein: CASSVATTGTSFYEQFF.

The CDR3 reads CASSQLAGGTVEQYF. The CDR3, as DNA: TGTGCCAGCTCACAGTTGGCGGGGGGAACGGTCGAGCAGTACTTC. This chain connects TRBV18 to TRBJ2-7; 8 bases are a match to TRBD2. Germline lookup yields CDR1 KGHSH and CDR2 LQKENI. CDR3 length: 15 amino acids. J lost 6 bases, V lost 4 bases, and 11 bases had no gene match. The full variable domain, rest sourced from reference TRBV18 and TRBJ2-7, is NAGVMQNPRHLVRRRGQEARLRCSPMKGHSHVYWYRQLPEEGLKFMVYLQKENIIDESGMPKERFSAEFPKEGPSILRIQQVVRGDSAAYFCASSQLAGGTVEQYFGPGTRLTVT.

This rearrangement joins TRBV28 to TRBJ2-1, with D unclear. The CDR3 is 15 residues long. V was clipped by 5 bases and J by 3 bases, with 14 bases between them. Germline CDR1 and CDR2: MDHEN and SYDVKM. CDR3 coding DNA: TGTGCCAGCAGTGGCGATGTCTCCTACTACAATGAGCAGTTCTTC. Translation gives CASSGDVSYYNEQFF.